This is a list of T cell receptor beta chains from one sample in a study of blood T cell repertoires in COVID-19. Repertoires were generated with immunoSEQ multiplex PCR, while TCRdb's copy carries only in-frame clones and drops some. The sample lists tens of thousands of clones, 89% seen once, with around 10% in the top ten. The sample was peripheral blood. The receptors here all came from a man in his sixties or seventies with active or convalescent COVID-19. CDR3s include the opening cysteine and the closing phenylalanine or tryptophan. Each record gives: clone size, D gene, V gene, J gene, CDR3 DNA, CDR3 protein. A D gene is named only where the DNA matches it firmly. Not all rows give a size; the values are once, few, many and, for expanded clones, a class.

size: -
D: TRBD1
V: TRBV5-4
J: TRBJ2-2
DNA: TGTGCCAGCAGCGGTCCGGGACAGCGACTCACCGGGGAGCTGTTTTTT
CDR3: CASSGPGQRLTGELFF

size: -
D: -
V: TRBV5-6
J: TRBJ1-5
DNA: TGTGCCAGCAGCTTGGCCGCGGCAAAAGTCCAGCCCCAGCATTTT
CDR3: CASSLAAAKVQPQHF

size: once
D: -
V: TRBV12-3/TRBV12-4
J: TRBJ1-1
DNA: TGTGCCAGCAGTTTTGGGGGGGCGGCTGAAGCTTTCTTT
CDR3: CASSFGGAAEAFF

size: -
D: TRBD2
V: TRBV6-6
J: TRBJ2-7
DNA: TGTGCCAGCAGTTACGCTCTAGCGGGGGGCTACGAGCAGTACTTC
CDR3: CASSYALAGGYEQYF

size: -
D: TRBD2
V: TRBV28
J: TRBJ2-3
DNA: TGTGCCAGCAGCCCCGGAGCGGGGGGCGGCACAGATACGCAGTATTTT
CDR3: CASSPGAGGGTDTQYF

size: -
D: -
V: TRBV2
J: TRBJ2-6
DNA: TGTGCCAGCAACGGAGGTCCGGGGTCCTCTGGGGCCAACGTCCTGACTTTC
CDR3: CASNGGPGSSGANVLTF

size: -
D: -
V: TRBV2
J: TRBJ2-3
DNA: TGTGCCAGCAGATACCTAGGGGGAGATCTGGGGGATACGCAGTATTTT
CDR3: CASRYLGGDLGDTQYF

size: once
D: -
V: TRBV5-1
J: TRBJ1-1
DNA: TGCGCCAGCAGCCCTGACAGGTGGAACACTGAAGCTTTCTTT
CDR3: CASSPDRWNTEAFF

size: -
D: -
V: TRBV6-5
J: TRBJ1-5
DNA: TGTGCCAGCAGCCGCGGGAGGGGCCAGCCCCAGCATTTT
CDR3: CASSRGRGQPQHF

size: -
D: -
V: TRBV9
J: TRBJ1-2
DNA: TGTGCCAGCAGCGTAGGTGGTGTTTCACTGGGCTACACCTTC
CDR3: CASSVGGVSLGYTF

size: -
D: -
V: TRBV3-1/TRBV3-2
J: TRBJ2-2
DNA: TGTGCCAGCAGCCCTCTAAAGGGCAGGGGGGAAGCCGGGGAGCTGTTTTTT
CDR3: CASSPLKGRGEAGELFF

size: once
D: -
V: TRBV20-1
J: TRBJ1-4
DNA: TGCAGTGCTAGTCATGGGGGCGGTAGTGAAAAACTGTTTTTT
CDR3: CSASHGGGSEKLFF

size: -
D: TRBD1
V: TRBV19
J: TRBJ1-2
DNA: TGTGCCAGTCGAAGGGCAGGGGACAGGCATGGCTACACCTTC
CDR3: CASRRAGDRHGYTF

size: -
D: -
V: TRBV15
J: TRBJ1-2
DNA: TGTGCCACCAGCAGAGTTAGAAGGAAGGGACTGGTGAACTATGGCTACACCTTC
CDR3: CATSRVRRKGLVNYGYTF

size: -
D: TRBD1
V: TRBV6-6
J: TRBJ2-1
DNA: TGTGCCACCAGCCGGGACAGCTCCTACAATGAGCAGTTCTTC
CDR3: CATSRDSSYNEQFF

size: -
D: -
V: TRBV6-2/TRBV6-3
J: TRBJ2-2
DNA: TGTGCCAGCAGTTTCAGGGGCCAAAAAAGGGGCGGGGAGCTGTTTTTT
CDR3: CASSFRGQKRGGELFF

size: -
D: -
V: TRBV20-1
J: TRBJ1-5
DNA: TGCAGTGCTCCTACAGAAATTCACCAGCATTTT
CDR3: CSAPTEIHQHF

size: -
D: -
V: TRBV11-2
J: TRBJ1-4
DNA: TGTGCCAGCAGCTTAGTCGGAGCCACTAATGAAAAACTGTTTTTT
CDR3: CASSLVGATNEKLFF

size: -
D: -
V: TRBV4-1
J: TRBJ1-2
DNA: TGCGCCAGCAGCCAAGGAGACGGAGGGTATGGCTACACCTTC
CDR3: CASSQGDGGYGYTF

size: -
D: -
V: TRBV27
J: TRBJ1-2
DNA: TGTGCCAGCAGTTTATCCCCCAGGAACCTTTATGGCTACACCTTC
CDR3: CASSLSPRNLYGYTF

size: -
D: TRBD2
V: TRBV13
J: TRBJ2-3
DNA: TGTGCCAGCAGCTCACCGGGACTAGCAGCAGATACGCAGTATTTT
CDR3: CASSSPGLAADTQYF

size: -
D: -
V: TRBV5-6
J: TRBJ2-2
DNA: TGTGCCAGCAGTTCCGGACATTTAGCCGGGGAGCTGTTTTTT
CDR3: CASSSGHLAGELFF

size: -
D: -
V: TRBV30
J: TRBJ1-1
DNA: TGTGCCTGGACAGGGAGGAAAGACACTGAAGCTTTCTTT
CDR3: CAWTGRKDTEAFF

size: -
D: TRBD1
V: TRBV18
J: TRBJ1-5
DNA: TGTGCCAGCTCACCAGGGACAGGGAGCACAAATCAGCCCCAGCATTTT
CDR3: CASSPGTGSTNQPQHF

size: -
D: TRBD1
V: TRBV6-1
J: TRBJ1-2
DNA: TGTGCCAGCAGTGTCTCGGCAGGGGGCTTCTGGGACTATGGCTACACCTTC
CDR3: CASSVSAGGFWDYGYTF

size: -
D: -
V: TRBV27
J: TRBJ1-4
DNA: TGTGCCAGCAAAACGGTCCTTCGGGAGGAGGGCGAAAAACTGTTTTTT
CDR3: CASKTVLREEGEKLFF

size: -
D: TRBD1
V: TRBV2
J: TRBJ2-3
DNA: TGTGCCAGCAGTAACAGGGGTTTCACAGATACGCAGTATTTT
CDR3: CASSNRGFTDTQYF

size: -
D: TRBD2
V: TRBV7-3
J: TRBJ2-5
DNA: TGTGCCAGCAGCCCCGGTGTTAGCGGGGGGGTTTCAGAGACCCAGTACTTC
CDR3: CASSPGVSGGVSETQYF

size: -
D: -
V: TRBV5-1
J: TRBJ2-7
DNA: TGCGCCAGCAGCTTGTCAGCGACCTACGAGCAGTACTTC
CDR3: CASSLSATYEQYF

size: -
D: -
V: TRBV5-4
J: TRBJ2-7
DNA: TGTGCCAGCAGCCTCCAGGGGAGAGAACAGTACTTC
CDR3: CASSLQGREQYF

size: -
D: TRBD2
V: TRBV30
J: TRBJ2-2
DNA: TGTGCCTGGAGTGTCCCAGCGGGGAGGTACACCGGGGAGCTGTTTTTT
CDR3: CAWSVPAGRYTGELFF

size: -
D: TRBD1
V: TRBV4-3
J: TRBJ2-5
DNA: TGCGCCAGCAGCCACGGCCCGCCAGGGGGCAAAGAGACCCAGTACTTC
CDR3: CASSHGPPGGKETQYF

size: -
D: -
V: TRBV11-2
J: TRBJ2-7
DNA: TGTGCCAGCAGCACCCGACAAGCCGGCACCATGAGCTACGAGCAGTACTTC
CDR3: CASSTRQAGTMSYEQYF

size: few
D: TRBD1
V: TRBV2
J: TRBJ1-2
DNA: TGTGCCGGGACAGGGGCCCTGAACTATGGCTACACCTTC
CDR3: CAGTGALNYGYTF

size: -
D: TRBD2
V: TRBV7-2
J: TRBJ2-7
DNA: TGTGCCAGCAGCTTAGAAGCGACTAGCGGAGTCTACGAGCAGTACTTC
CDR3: CASSLEATSGVYEQYF

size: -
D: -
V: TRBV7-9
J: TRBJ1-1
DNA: TGTGCCAGCAGCTTAGGGGGGGTAGAAGCTTTCTTT
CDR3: CASSLGGVEAFF

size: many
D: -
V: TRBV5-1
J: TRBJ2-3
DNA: TGCGCCAGCAGCTCGCCGGACAGCCACCTCACAGATACGCAGTATTTT
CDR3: CASSSPDSHLTDTQYF

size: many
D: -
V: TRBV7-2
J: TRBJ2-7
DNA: TGTGCCAGCAGCTCTCGGCCCGGGACACATCCCTCCGAGCAGTACTTC
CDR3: CASSSRPGTHPSEQYF

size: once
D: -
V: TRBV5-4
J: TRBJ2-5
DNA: TGTGCCAGCAGCTCCGATGCCCCTATTGAGGGTGTGAAGACCCAGTACTTC
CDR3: CASSSDAPIEGVKTQYF

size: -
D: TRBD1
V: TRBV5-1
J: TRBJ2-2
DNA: TGCGCCAGCAGCTTGGGGGACAGATTAACCGGGGAGCTGTTTTTT
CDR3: CASSLGDRLTGELFF

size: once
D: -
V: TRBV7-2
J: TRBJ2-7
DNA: TGTGCCAGCAGCTTGTCGGGGGTGACCTCCTACGAGCAGTACTTC
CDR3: CASSLSGVTSYEQYF

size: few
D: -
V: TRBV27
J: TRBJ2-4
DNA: TGTGCCAGCAGTTTTCTTCCCCTAGCCAAAAACATTCAGTACTTC
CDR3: CASSFLPLAKNIQYF

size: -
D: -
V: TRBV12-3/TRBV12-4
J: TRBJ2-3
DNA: TGTGCCAGCAGTCCCCCGCTGCGAAATACGCAGTATTTT
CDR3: CASSPPLRNTQYF

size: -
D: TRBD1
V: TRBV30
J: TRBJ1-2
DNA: TGTGCCTGGAGTTCGACAGGGGATGGCTACACCTTC
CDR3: CAWSSTGDGYTF

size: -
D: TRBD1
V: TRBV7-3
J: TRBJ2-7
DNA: TGTGCCAGTGCTCGGACAGGGGCTTACGAGCAGTACTTC
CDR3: CASARTGAYEQYF

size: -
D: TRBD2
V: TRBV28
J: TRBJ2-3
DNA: TGTGCCAGCAGCCTCTTGGCCTTCGGGACTAGCGGGGGGGCGAGGGAACGGGCAGATACGCAGTATTTT
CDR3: CASSLLAFGTSGGARERADTQYF

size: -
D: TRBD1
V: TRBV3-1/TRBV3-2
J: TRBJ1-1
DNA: TGTGCCAGCAGCCAAGGGACAGGGGGCAGGTTCAGTGAAGCTTTCTTT
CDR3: CASSQGTGGRFSEAFF

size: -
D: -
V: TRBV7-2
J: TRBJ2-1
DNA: TGTGCCAGCAGCTTCGGGGGCTCCTACAATGAGCAGTTCTTC
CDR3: CASSFGGSYNEQFF

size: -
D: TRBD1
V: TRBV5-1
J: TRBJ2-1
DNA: TGCGCCAGCACCACAACAGGGGGCTTTACTTATGAGCAGTTCTTC
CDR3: CASTTTGGFTYEQFF

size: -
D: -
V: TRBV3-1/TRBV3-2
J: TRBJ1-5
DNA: TGTGCCAGCGGTAGACAGGAGAGCAAGCCCCAGCATTTT
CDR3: CASGRQESKPQHF

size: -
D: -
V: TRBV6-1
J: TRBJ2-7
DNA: TGTGCCAGCAGTGAACCGGGACTGTCAAAGCAGTACTTC
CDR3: CASSEPGLSKQYF

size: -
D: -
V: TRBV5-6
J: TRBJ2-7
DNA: TGTGCCAGCAGCTTGAGCAGGGGATATTCCTACGAGCAGTACTTC
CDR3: CASSLSRGYSYEQYF

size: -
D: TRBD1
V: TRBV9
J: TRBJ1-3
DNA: TGTGCCAGCAGCGTAGGTTTGGACAGGGGCCCGTCTGGAAACACCATATATTTT
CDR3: CASSVGLDRGPSGNTIYF

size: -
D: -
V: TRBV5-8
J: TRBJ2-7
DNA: TGTGCCAGCAGCTTCCTCCCGGGATCCTACGAGCAGTACTTC
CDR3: CASSFLPGSYEQYF

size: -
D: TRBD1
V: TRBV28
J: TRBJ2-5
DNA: TGTGCCAGCAGTTTGAACAGGGGTTTAGAGACCCAGTACTTC
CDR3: CASSLNRGLETQYF

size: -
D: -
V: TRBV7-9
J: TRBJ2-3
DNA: TGTGCCAGCAGCTCAGTGGTGGGGGGTGGCACAGATACGCAGTATTTT
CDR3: CASSSVVGGGTDTQYF

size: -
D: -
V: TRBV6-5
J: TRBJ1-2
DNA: TGTGCCAGCAGGCTGGACAGATTAGCTAACTATGGCTACACCTTC
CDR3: CASRLDRLANYGYTF

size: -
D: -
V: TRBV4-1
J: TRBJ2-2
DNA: TGCGCCAGCAGCCTTGAGGGCCTGAACACCGGGGAGCTGTTTTTT
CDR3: CASSLEGLNTGELFF

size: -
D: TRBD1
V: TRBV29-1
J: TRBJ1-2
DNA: TGCAGCGTTGTGGTGGCACAGGGGGTTGGCTACACCTTC
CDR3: CSVVVAQGVGYTF

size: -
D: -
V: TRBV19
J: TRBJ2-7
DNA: TGTGCCAGTAGTATCATAGGAGGGGGGGACGAGCAGTACTTC
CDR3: CASSIIGGGDEQYF